This T cell receptor beta chain stems from a study of vaccination and CD4 T cells after COVID-19. Note on this clonotype: Its antigen remains unknown.

Treatment here: approximately nine-day PBMC culture with coronavirus spike peptide pools or control peptides (ViraFEST assay). The unexposed donor's CD4+ T cells were collected before the COVID-19 pandemic (2011-2018). This CDR3 is built from 12 residues. V shed 8 bases and J shed 7 bases, with 17 bases lying between them. Per germline, CDR1 DFQATT and CDR2 SNEGSKA (reference sequence). Cultured CD4+ T cells had their DNA profiled by the Oncomine TCR Beta short-read assay. Investigators obtained genomic DNA by extraction from cultured CD4+ T cells. MiXCR, run by TCRdb on the PCR reads, gives a single entry per CDR3 protein. The data hold fewer than 10,000 distinct CDR3 sequences, with around 33% observed a single time.

Sequenced material: CD4+ T cells from blood, cultured in vitro. V is TRBV20-1 and J is TRBJ1-1; D gene ambiguous. The clonotype was recovered from a human donor in good health. The CDR3 DNA sequence: TGCAGTACAAGACCGGCGTGGGGTGAAGCTTTCTTT. Protein product: CSTRPAWGEAFF.